The next 32 T cell receptor beta chains were all read from a single sample in a study of CD8+ T cells in alopecia areata. Extracted RNA was reverse transcribed, and the resulting cDNA served as sequencing template. The method was immunoSEQ multiplex PCR; TCRdb's version includes in-frame clones alone and lacks a portion of them. Of approximately 54,000 clones listed, almost 97% are singletons. The sample in question was CD8+ T cells sorted from blood, obtained at week 0. Every receptor here comes from a human donor with alopecia areata.

This chain joins TRBV6-6 and TRBJ1-2; D is ambiguous. Germline V gene data show CDR1 as MNHNY and CDR2 as SVGAGI (reference sequence). Between the trimmed V and J ends, which lost 0 bases and 4 bases, there was a span of 9 bases. The CDR3 covers 14 residues. CDR3 residues: CASSYSRTVYGYTF. CDR3 in DNA: TGTGCCAGCAGTTACTCTAGGACTGTCTATGGCTACACCTTC.

With regard to this clone: At one boundary the junction diverges from the germline segment, which might be a read error. The rearrangement uses TRBV27 and TRBJ2-1; a weak D match, TRBD1 (5 bases). Germline V CDR1 and CDR2: MNHEY, SMNVEV (reference sequence). The CDR3 totals 13 residues. The CDR3 is CDLYRRYYNEQFF. DNA for the CDR3: TGCGATTTATACAGGAGATATTACAATGAGCAGTTCTTC.

The CDR3 protein is CASSPGASFYEQYF. In nucleotides, the CDR3 is TGCGCCAGCAGCCCCGGGGCTAGCTTCTACGAGCAGTACTTC. This chain uses TRBV4-1 with TRBJ2-7; either TRBD1 or TRBD2 may fit D (5 bases each). Trimming removed 4 bases from V and 3 bases from J, with 13 bases in between. From germline, CDR1 is MGHRA and CDR2 YSYEKL. This CDR3 region has 14 residues.

The chain uses TRBV12-5 and TRBJ2-3; no clear D gene. In germline, CDR1 is LGHNT, CDR2 FRNRAP. The V end lost 3 bases, the J end lost 3 bases, and 13 bases lay between the germline ends. This CDR3 contains 15 residues. The CDR3 reads CASGLGTLVTDTQYF. The DNA of the CDR3 is TGTGCTAGTGGTTTAGGCACCCTGGTAACAGATACGCAGTATTTT.

This sequence joins TRBV18 and TRBJ1-1; no clear D gene. V was pared by 2 bases and J by 6 bases, with 7 bases between. The germline CDR1 and CDR2 sequences are KGHSH and LQKENI. There are 12 residues in the CDR3. For the CDR3, the DNA is TGTGCCAGCTCACCAAACGGAGCTGAAGCTTTCTTT. Residues: CASSPNGAEAFF. Full variable domain (remainder filled in from reference TRBV18 and TRBJ1-1): NAGVMQNPRHLVRRRGQEARLRCSPMKGHSHVYWYRQLPEEGLKFMVYLQKENIIDESGMPKERFSAEFPKEGPSILRIQQVVRGDSAAYFCASSPNGAEAFFGQGTRLTVV.

The rearrangement uses TRBV27 and TRBJ2-1; D possibly corresponds to TRBD1 (5 bases). Germline CDR1 is MNHEY and CDR2 is SMNVEV (reference sequence). V was clipped by 8 bases and J by 5 bases, with 10 bases between them. This CDR3 is 12 amino acids long. For the CDR3, the DNA is TGTGCCAGCCGACAGACCGACAATGAGCAGTTCTTC. Amino acids: CASRQTDNEQFF.

The genes are TRBV19 and TRBJ1-1, with D possibly matching TRBD1 (6 bases). The CDR3 consists of 16 residues. Germline V gene sequence: CDR1 LNHDA, CDR2 SQIVND (reference sequence). Trimming cost V 3 bases and J 1 base, with 15 bases left between them. The chain's CDR3 is CASSMGQGFPNTEAFF. The CDR3 DNA follows: TGTGCCAGTAGTATGGGCCAGGGGTTCCCGAACACTGAAGCTTTCTTT.

The chain joins TRBV7-2 to TRBJ2-1; perhaps TRBD2 as D (6 bases). Trimming pared 1 base from V and 0 bases from J, leaving 10 bases between. CDR3 length: 16 residues. The germline V gene has CDR1 SGHTA and CDR2 FQGNSA. CDR3 nucleotide sequence: TGTGCCAGCAGCTTAGTGGCGGGGAGCTCCTACAATGAGCAGTTCTTC. It is translated as CASSLVAGSSYNEQFF.

V usage is TRBV30 and J usage is TRBJ1-2, with TRBD1 identical over 9 bases. Germline CDR1 and CDR2: GTSNPN and SVGIG (reference sequence). The CDR3 consists of 15 residues. V lost 5 bases to trimming and J lost 0 bases; unmatched junction nucleotides: 7. The DNA of the CDR3 is TGTGCCTGGTTAGGGTACAGGGGGCCTAACTATGGCTACACCTTC. Protein: CAWLGYRGPNYGYTF.

The V and J genes are TRBV4-3 and TRBJ2-7; D is possibly TRBD2 (5 bases). The CDR3 extends over 14 amino acids. Trimming took 0 bases from V and 3 from J, leaving 9 bases between them. Germline V gene data show CDR1 as LGHNA and CDR2 as YSLEER. The CDR3 DNA reads as TGCGCCAGCAGCCAAGAGGCCGGGGACTACGAGCAGTACTTC. Translating gives CASSQEAGDYEQYF.

As regards this clone: Other DNA sequences within the sample encode an identical CDR3. The chain is built from TRBV27 and TRBJ2-2; D is perhaps TRBD1 or TRBD2 (5 bases each). Per the germline V gene, CDR1 is MNHEY and CDR2 is SMNVEV (reference sequence). V was cut by 1 base and J by 5 bases, with 5 bases left in between. The CDR3 totals 13 residues. The CDR3, as DNA: TGTGCCAGCAGTTTATGGGGGACCGGGGAGCTGTTTTTT. Encoded protein: CASSLWGTGELFF.

The rearrangement joins TRBV27 to TRBJ2-3; maybe TRBD2 (5 bases). From germline, CDR1 is MNHEY and CDR2 SMNVEV (reference sequence). V shed 3 bases and J shed 4 bases, with 11 bases lying between them. There are 14 residues in the CDR3. The CDR3 DNA is TGTGCCAGCAGTTTTGCCCAACTAGCAGATACGCAGTATTTT. Translated, it gives CASSFAQLADTQYF.

This clone was detected once. The gene calls are TRBV7-2 and TRBJ2-7; TRBD2 matches 16 bases. This CDR3 region has 16 residues. J lost 4 bases, V lost 5 bases, and 5 bases had no gene match. Per germline, CDR1 SGHTA and CDR2 FQGNSA. CDR3 sequence: CASSPGLAGGLYEQYF. The CDR3 DNA reads TGTGCCAGCAGCCCGGGACTAGCGGGGGGGCTATACGAGCAGTACTTC.

This rearrangement joins TRBV29-1 to TRBJ2-3; D unresolved. CDR1 and CDR2 from the germline V gene are SQVTM and ANQGSEA. Trimming stripped 3 bases from V and 3 bases from J, with 1 base between. The length of the CDR3 is 10 residues. The CDR3 coding sequence is TGCAGCGTTGATACAGATACGCAGTATTTT. Residues: CSVDTDTQYF.

The chain couples TRBV19 to TRBJ2-1, with TRBD2 identical over 9 bases. The CDR3 extends over 14 amino acids. With 7 bases clipped from V and 3 bases from J, the junction kept 4 bases outside the gene matches. The germline V gene has CDR1 LNHDA and CDR2 SQIVND (reference sequence). This chain's CDR3 is CASKSGGIYNEQFF. DNA of the CDR3: TGTGCCAGTAAAAGCGGGGGGATCTACAATGAGCAGTTCTTC.

The chain carries TRBV7-9 and TRBJ2-2, with 10 nucleotides matching TRBD1. The V segment lost 5 bases and the J segment 5 bases; nucleotides outside the gene matches: 8. Germline V gene sequence: CDR1 SEHNR, CDR2 FQNEAQ (reference sequence). CDR3 size: 16 residues. Written as DNA, the CDR3 is TGTGCCAGCAGCCTACTGCCGGGACAGGGGACCGGGGAGCTGTTTTTT. This codes for CASSLLPGQGTGELFF.

The genes are TRBV7-9 and TRBJ2-3; a weak D match, TRBD1 (5 bases). The CDR3 length is 14 residues. CDR1 and CDR2 from the germline V gene are SEHNR and FQNEAQ (reference sequence). Trimming shortened V by 5 bases and J by 7 bases, and 16 bases separated the two germline ends. The CDR3 reads CASSPDSPPNTQYF. CDR3 in DNA: TGTGCCAGCAGCCCCGACAGTCCCCCAAATACGCAGTATTTT.

J is TRBJ2-7 and V is TRBV19; TRBD2 aligns across 7 bases. Trimming took 5 bases from V and 3 from J; bases not matched to a gene: 10. The CDR3 runs to 15 residues. Germline lookup yields CDR1 LNHDA and CDR2 SQIVND (reference sequence). CDR3 sequence reads: CASSWGQRGNYEQYF. DNA for the CDR3: TGTGCCAGTAGTTGGGGCCAGCGGGGCAACTACGAGCAGTACTTC.

The genes are TRBV7-9 and TRBJ1-5, with TRBD1 as a possible D gene (6 bases). The CDR3 runs to 17 residues. Germline CDR1 SEHNR, CDR2 FQNEAQ (reference sequence). Trimming cost V 5 bases and J 0 bases, with 17 bases left between them. CDR3 nucleotide sequence: TGTGCCAGCAGCAGATACAGGGTAGAGGATAGCAATCAGCCCCAGCATTTT. Translating gives CASSRYRVEDSNQPQHF. Using reference TRBV7-9 and TRBJ1-5 for the parts outside the CDR3, the full variable domain is DTGVSQNPRHKITKRGQNVTFRCDPISEHNRLYWYRQTLGQGPEFLTYFQNEAQLEKSRLLSDRFSAERPKGSFSTLEIQRTEQGDSAMYLCASSRYRVEDSNQPQHFGDGTRLSIL.

The rearrangement links TRBV28 to TRBJ2-5; TRBD2 agrees at 11 bases. The germline V gene encodes CDR1 MDHEN and CDR2 SYDVKM. This CDR3 comprises 16 residues. After removal of 5 bases from V and 3 bases from J, the junction contained 8 bases not matched to a gene. CDR3 sequence (DNA): TGTGCCAGCAGTCCCGCCGGGACTAGCGGCGAAGAGACCCAGTACTTC. Translating it yields CASSPAGTSGEETQYF.

This clone is a singleton in its sample. The CDR3 is CATSRWGTEATNEKLFF. In nucleotides, the CDR3 is TGTGCCACCAGCAGGTGGGGGACGGAAGCAACTAATGAAAAACTGTTTTTT. The genes are TRBV15 and TRBJ1-4; possible D gene TRBD1, 5 bases. V was trimmed by 3 bases and J by 0 bases, leaving 14 bases between them. CDR1 and CDR2 (germline): LNHNV, YYDKDF (reference sequence). The CDR3 totals 17 residues.

The rearrangement uses TRBV6-6 and TRBJ2-3, with a possible D match to TRBD2 (5 bases). This CDR3 is built from 15 residues. Germline values: CDR1 MNHNY, CDR2 SVGAGI (reference sequence). The V end was cut by 5 bases, the J end by 0 bases, with 12 bases between. CDR3 bases: TGTGCCAGCAGTCCCGGACTGGCGAGCACAGATACGCAGTATTTT. This translates into CASSPGLASTDTQYF.

Worth noting for this clone: Germline and junction disagree at one end, which may indicate a read error. V usage is TRBV7-9 and J usage is TRBJ1-1; D is possibly TRBD1 (5 bases). The germline V gene encodes CDR1 SEHNR and CDR2 FQNEAQ (reference sequence). This CDR3 comprises 15 residues. The CDR3 sequence is CASSLAQGFQTEAFF. The CDR3 DNA reads TGTGCCAGCAGCCTAGCGCAGGGTTTTCAGACTGAAGCTTTCTTT.

This chain connects TRBV7-8 to TRBJ2-5, with D possibly TRBD1 on 6 matching bases. The CDR3 consists of 16 residues. Germline CDR1 reads SGHVS; CDR2 reads FQNEAQ. The V end was cut by 1 base, the J end by 0 bases, with 12 bases between. CDR3 coding DNA: TGTGCCAGCAGCTTAGTAGGGGACAATTACCAAGAGACCCAGTACTTC. This sequence encodes CASSLVGDNYQETQYF. Complete variable domain (other parts from reference TRBV7-8 and TRBJ2-5): GAGVSQSPRYKVAKRGQDVALRCDPISGHVSLFWYQQALGQGPEFLTYFQNEAQLDKSGLPSDRFFAERPEGSVSTLKIQRTQQEDSAVYLCASSLVGDNYQETQYFGPGTRLLVL.

The gene calls are TRBV14 and TRBJ2-1; tentative D call: TRBD1 (5 bases). There are 14 residues in the CDR3. The V gene lost 5 bases and the J gene lost 8 bases, with 16 bases spanning the gap. Germline-derived CDR1 and CDR2 are SGHDN and FVKESK. Written as DNA, the CDR3 is TGTGCCAGCAGCAATAACCCAGGGTGGGATGAGCAGTTCTTC. This translates into CASSNNPGWDEQFF.

Turning to this clone: This CDR3 is missing its conserved last phenylalanine or tryptophan, likely due to a read error. The DNA is omitted, as the CDR3 cannot be located on it reliably, and the CDR3 follows TCRdb's listing. This chain uses TRBV30 with TRBJ2-3; TRBD1 is taken as the D call from the table, unchecked against the DNA. Per the germline V gene, CDR1 is GTSNPN and CDR2 is SVGIG (reference sequence). The CDR3 adds up to 9 amino acids, both ends counted. CDR3 sequence reads: CAWSRDRGS.

This chain uses TRBV29-1 with TRBJ2-3; D remains ambiguous. The CDR3 runs to 10 residues. V was trimmed by 4 bases and J by 5 bases, leaving 4 bases between them. Germline V gene data show CDR1 as SQVTM and CDR2 as ANQGSEA. DNA of the CDR3: TGCAGCGTTGGGAGAGATACGCAGTATTTT. Protein: CSVGRDTQYF.

This chain joins TRBV4-2 and TRBJ2-7; 11 bases line up with TRBD2. V trimming: 5 bases; J trimming: 0 bases; junction bases outside the gene matches: 6. In germline, CDR1 is LGHNA, CDR2 YNFKEQ. This CDR3 region has 16 residues. CDR3 bases: TGTGCCAGCAGCTCTGAGACTAGCGGGGCCTCCTACGAGCAGTACTTC. Translation gives CASSSETSGASYEQYF.

This chain joins TRBV15 and TRBJ1-5; D is uncertain. The CDR3 has 15 amino acids. V lost 4 bases and J lost 0, with 10 bases in between. Per germline, CDR1 LNHNV and CDR2 YYDKDF (reference sequence). The CDR3 protein is CATSTDRYSNQPQHF. The CDR3 DNA sequence: TGTGCCACCAGCACAGACCGATATAGCAATCAGCCCCAGCATTTT. Combining the CDR3 with reference TRBV15 and TRBJ1-5 gives the whole variable domain DAMVIQNPRYQVTQFGKPVTLSCSQTLNHNVMYWYQQKSSQAPKLLFHYYDKDFNNEADTPDNFQSRRPNTSFCFLDIRSPGLGDTAMYLCATSTDRYSNQPQHFGDGTRLSIL.

The rearrangement links TRBV13 to TRBJ2-7; 14 nucleotides line up with TRBD2. The CDR3 has 16 amino acids. V lost 4 bases and J lost 0; bases outside the gene matches: 2. From germline, CDR1 is PRHDT and CDR2 FYEKMQ (reference sequence). The CDR3 loop is CASSSGLAGDSYEQYF. CDR3 coding DNA: TGTGCCAGCAGCTCGGGACTAGCGGGGGACTCCTACGAGCAGTACTTC.

This sequence joins TRBV23-1 and TRBJ2-2; TRBD1 might be the D (5 bases). TRBV23-1 is flagged as an ORF with uncertain function. V lost 1 base and J lost 6, with 21 bases in between. This CDR3 is built from 18 residues. This chain's CDR3 is CASSQLPLAGNIAGELFF. The DNA of the CDR3 is TGCGCCAGCAGTCAATTACCCCTGGCAGGGAATATCGCCGGGGAGCTGTTTTTT.

The V gene is TRBV5-1, the J gene TRBJ2-1, with TRBD2 matching over 13 bases. J was trimmed by 4 bases and V by 4 bases; bases with no gene match: 5. Germline V gene sequence: CDR1 SGHRS, CDR2 YFSETQ. There are 16 residues in the CDR3. The CDR3 spells CASSTGLAGVYNEQFF. In DNA, the CDR3 is TGCGCCAGCAGCACCGGACTAGCGGGGGTATACAATGAGCAGTTCTTC.